This paragraph reports one T cell receptor beta chain. Its specificity is unknown. The record originates from a study of cytomegalovirus exposure and HLA in healthy donors. Primers: 60 Vbeta forward and 13 Jbeta reverse. Method: immunoSEQ multiplex PCR; TCRdb's copy keeps in-frame clones and lacks some. The repertoire consists of some 77,000 clones, with roughly 85% occurring once and the leading ten covering roughly 2.5%. Nominally healthy donors were sampled, though unrecorded immune exposures were likely. Study-wide results and caveats: Researchers catalogued around 150 TCR beta chains as cytomegalovirus-associated. Association of a missense DCLRE1C variant with TCR beta V- and J-gene trimming was reported in a later analysis.

After removal of 7 bases from V and 0 bases from J, the junction contained 10 bases not matched to a gene. The length of the CDR3 is 16 residues. From germline, CDR1 is SGHTA and CDR2 FQGNSA. This receptor was identified in a man younger than 45 in good health and CMV-seronegative. Sequencing was done on a sample of PBMCs. The V and J genes are TRBV7-2 and TRBJ2-3; 7 bases align to TRBD2. The CDR3 DNA follows: TGTGCCAGCAAGGGAGGGTCGTTATCTAGCACAGATACGCAGTATTTT. This sequence encodes CASKGGSLSSTDTQYF. The complete variable domain, with remaining parts taken from reference TRBV7-2 and TRBJ2-3, reads GAGVSQSPSNKVTEKGKDVELRCDPISGHTALYWYRQSLGQGLEFLIYFQGNSAPDKSGLPSDRFSAERTGGSVSTLTIQRTQQEDSAVYLCASKGGSLSSTDTQYFGPGTRLTVL.